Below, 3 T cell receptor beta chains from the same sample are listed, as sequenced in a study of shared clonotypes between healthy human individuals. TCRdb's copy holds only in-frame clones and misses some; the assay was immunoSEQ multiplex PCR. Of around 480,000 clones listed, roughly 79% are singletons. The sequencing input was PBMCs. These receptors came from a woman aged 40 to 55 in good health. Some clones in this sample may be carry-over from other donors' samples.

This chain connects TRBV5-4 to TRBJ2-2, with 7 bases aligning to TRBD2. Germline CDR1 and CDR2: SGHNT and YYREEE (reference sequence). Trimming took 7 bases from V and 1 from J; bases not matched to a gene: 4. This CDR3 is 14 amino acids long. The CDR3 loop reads CASGAGENTGELFF. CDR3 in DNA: TGTGCCAGCGGGGCGGGAGAGAACACCGGGGAGCTGTTTTTT.

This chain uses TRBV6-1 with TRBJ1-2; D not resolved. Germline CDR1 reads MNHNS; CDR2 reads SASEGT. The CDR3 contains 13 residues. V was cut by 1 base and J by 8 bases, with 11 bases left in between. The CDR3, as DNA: TGTGCCAGCAGTGAAGACCAGCTGGGGGGCTACACCTTC. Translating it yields CASSEDQLGGYTF.

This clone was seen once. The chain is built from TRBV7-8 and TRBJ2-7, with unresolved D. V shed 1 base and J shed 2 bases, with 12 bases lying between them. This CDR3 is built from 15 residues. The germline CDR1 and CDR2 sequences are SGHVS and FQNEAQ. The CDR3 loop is CASSLVVGVAYEQYF. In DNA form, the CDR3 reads TGTGCCAGCAGCTTAGTCGTGGGTGTCGCCTACGAGCAGTACTTC.